Listed here are 7 T cell receptor beta chains from one sample, sequenced in a study of T-cell reconstitution after alpha-beta-depleted transplantation in children. A TCRbeta library incorporating unique molecular identifiers was prepared. TCRdb fed the PCR reads into MiXCR, producing one record per CDR3 protein. The profile shows about 980,000 distinct CDR3 sequences, 25% to 30% of them singletons. This specimen was PBMCs, mostly from graft donor cells, taken 360 days after TCRalphabeta/CD19-depleted stem cell transplant. The source of these receptors is a boy younger than two who had a stem cell transplant for SCID, so the T cells may come from the graft donor.

V and J are TRBV7-2 and TRBJ2-3; unclear D gene. From germline, CDR1 is SGHTA and CDR2 FQGNSA. V was shortened by 7 bases and J by 2 bases, with 16 bases between the two germline ends. CDR3 length: 15 residues. The CDR3: CASTSHSISTDTQYF. The CDR3 region has the DNA TGTGCCAGCACATCTCACAGCATATCCACAGATACGCAGTATTTT. Complete variable domain (other parts from reference TRBV7-2 and TRBJ2-3): GAGVSQSPSNKVTEKGKDVELRCDPISGHTALYWYRQSLGQGLEFLIYFQGNSAPDKSGLPSDRFSAERTGGSVSTLTIQRTQQEDSAVYLCASTSHSISTDTQYFGPGTRLTVL.

This clonotype has a handful of counts. This rearrangement joins TRBV11-2 to TRBJ2-3; TRBD2 matches at 8 bases. CDR3 size: 16 residues. CDR1 and CDR2 (germline): SGHAT, FQNNGV. Losses at the gene ends were 3 bases for V and 2 bases for J; bases not matched to a gene: 7. DNA for the CDR3: TGTGCCAGCAGCTTCCTAGCGGGCTTAGTCACAGATACGCAGTATTTT. Translation gives CASSFLAGLVTDTQYF.

The chain's CDR3 is CASSGGASLNSYEQYF. CDR3 nucleotide sequence: TGCGCCAGCAGCGGGGGGGCCTCACTCAACTCCTACGAGCAGTACTTC. This sequence joins TRBV5-1 and TRBJ2-7; a weak D match, TRBD2 (7 bases). The V end lost 4 bases, the J end lost 0 bases, and 17 bases lay between the germline ends. Germline V gene data show CDR1 as SGHRS and CDR2 as YFSETQ. The CDR3 sequence is 16 residues long.

This clonotype was detected ten times or more. The chain couples TRBV5-1 to TRBJ2-7, with a possible D match to TRBD1 (5 bases). The germline V gene has CDR1 SGHRS and CDR2 YFSETQ. The CDR3 contains 11 residues. Trimming removed 7 bases from V and 7 bases from J, with 12 bases in between. The CDR3 DNA follows: TGCGCCAGCTCCGATGACAGAGAGCAGTACTTC. Its translation is CASSDDREQYF.

This clonotype has a count of ten or more. The V gene is TRBV7-2, the J gene TRBJ2-3; unclear D gene. V was cut by 5 bases and J by 2 bases, with 5 bases left in between. Germline values: CDR1 SGHTA, CDR2 FQGNSA. The CDR3 runs 12 residues. In DNA, the CDR3 is TGTGCCAGCAGCCGATACACAGATACGCAGTATTTT. Translating gives CASSRYTDTQYF.

In its sample, this clonotype was seen a few times. The V call is TRBV18, the J call TRBJ2-5, with D perhaps TRBD2 (7 bases). With 2 bases removed from V and 5 bases from J, the gap between germline ends came to 12 bases. Germline CDR1 KGHSH, CDR2 LQKENI. The CDR3 covers 14 residues. The CDR3 loop is CASSPWGGVETQYF. The CDR3 region has the DNA TGTGCCAGCTCACCATGGGGGGGCGTGGAGACCCAGTACTTC.

The chain joins TRBV12-3 or TRBV12-4 to TRBJ2-3; perhaps TRBD2 as D (6 bases). Trimming cost V 5 bases and J 1 base, with 16 bases left between them. CDR3 length: 16 residues. CDR3 sequence reads: CASSPRERVRTDTQYF. The CDR3 DNA reads TGTGCCAGCAGTCCCCGTGAGCGGGTTCGCACAGATACGCAGTATTTT.